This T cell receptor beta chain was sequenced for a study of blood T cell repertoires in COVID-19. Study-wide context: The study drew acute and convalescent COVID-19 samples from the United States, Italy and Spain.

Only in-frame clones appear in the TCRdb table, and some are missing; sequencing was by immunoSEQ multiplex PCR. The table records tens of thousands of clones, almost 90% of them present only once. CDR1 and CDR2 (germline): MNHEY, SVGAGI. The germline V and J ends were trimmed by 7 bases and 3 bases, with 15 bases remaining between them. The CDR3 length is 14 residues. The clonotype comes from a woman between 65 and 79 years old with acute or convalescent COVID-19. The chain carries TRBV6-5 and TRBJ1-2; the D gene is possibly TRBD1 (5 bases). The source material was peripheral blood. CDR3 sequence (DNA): TGTGCCAGCATGGAGGGGTTTCGGGACTATGGCTACACCTTC. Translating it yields CASMEGFRDYGYTF.